A selection of T cell receptor beta chains follows, all from one sample in a study of response to subunit inactivated influenza vaccine. TCRdb re-called the RT-PCR reads with MiXCR, one entry per CDR3 protein. The table includes some 480,000 distinct CDR3 sequences, 11% detected once. The sample here was PBMCs from blood, taken 35 to 45 days after vaccination. The receptors were gathered from a man aged 45 to 65 who received an inactivated influenza vaccine. CDR3s include the opening cysteine and the closing phenylalanine or tryptophan. The order of the fields is clone size, D gene, V gene, J gene, CDR3 length, CDR3 DNA, CDR3 protein. D genes are given only for firm matches. The listing skips clone size in some rows; elsewhere it reads once, few, many or a size class.

clone size: few
D gene: -
V gene: TRBV4-3
J gene: TRBJ2-6
CDR3 length: 18
CDR3 DNA: TGCGCCAGCAGCCAAGAGCGGCCCTTTAGCTCTGGGGCCAACGTCCTGACTTTC
CDR3 protein: CASSQERPFSSGANVLTF

clone size: -
D gene: -
V gene: TRBV15
J gene: TRBJ2-2
CDR3 length: 15
CDR3 DNA: TGTGCCACCAGCAGAGGGGGGCCCATCGCCGGGGAGCTGTTTTTT
CDR3 protein: CATSRGGPIAGELFF

clone size: few
D gene: TRBD1
V gene: TRBV28
J gene: TRBJ2-7
CDR3 length: 14
CDR3 DNA: TGTGCCAGCAGTTTGGGGACAGTTAGATACGAGCAGTACTTC
CDR3 protein: CASSLGTVRYEQYF

clone size: few
D gene: TRBD2
V gene: TRBV7-8
J gene: TRBJ2-1
CDR3 length: 17
CDR3 DNA: TGTGCCAGCAGCGAGGGGACTAGCGGGGGTCGACGCAATGAGCAGTTCTTC
CDR3 protein: CASSEGTSGGRRNEQFF

clone size: many
D gene: -
V gene: TRBV29-1
J gene: TRBJ2-1
CDR3 length: 14
CDR3 DNA: TGCAGCGTTGAACGGCGGCTCTCCTACAATGAGCAGTTCTTC
CDR3 protein: CSVERRLSYNEQFF

clone size: many
D gene: -
V gene: TRBV20-1
J gene: TRBJ1-6
CDR3 length: 13
CDR3 DNA: TGCAGTGCTAGACCATCCGACAGATCACCCCTCCACTTT
CDR3 protein: CSARPSDRSPLHF

clone size: few
D gene: -
V gene: TRBV6-2/TRBV6-3
J gene: TRBJ2-6
CDR3 length: 15
CDR3 DNA: TGTGCCAGCCTTGCGAGGCGTGATGGGGCCAACGTCCTGACTTTC
CDR3 protein: CASLARRDGANVLTF

clone size: -
D gene: -
V gene: TRBV5-1
J gene: TRBJ2-5
CDR3 length: 13
CDR3 DNA: TGCGCCAGCAGCAAGGCAGGACAAGAGACCCAGTACTTC
CDR3 protein: CASSKAGQETQYF

clone size: -
D gene: -
V gene: TRBV11-2
J gene: TRBJ2-6
CDR3 length: 19
CDR3 DNA: TGTGCCAGCAGCCCATCGCTGCGGTCCAAAAGGTCTGGGGCCAACGTCCTGACTTTC
CDR3 protein: CASSPSLRSKRSGANVLTF

clone size: few
D gene: TRBD1
V gene: TRBV7-9
J gene: TRBJ1-2
CDR3 length: 16
CDR3 DNA: TGTGCCAGCAGCCGCCCGGGACAGGGTTTACTCTATGGCTACACCTTC
CDR3 protein: CASSRPGQGLLYGYTF

clone size: few
D gene: TRBD1
V gene: TRBV28
J gene: TRBJ1-5
CDR3 length: 16
CDR3 DNA: TGTGCCAGCAGTCCCCTCGGGACAGGAATGGGACAGCCCCAGCATTTT
CDR3 protein: CASSPLGTGMGQPQHF

clone size: -
D gene: TRBD1
V gene: TRBV20-1
J gene: TRBJ2-1
CDR3 length: 14
CDR3 DNA: TGCAGTGCTAGAGCCCCCCAGGGGGCGAATGAGCAGTTCTTC
CDR3 protein: CSARAPQGANEQFF

clone size: many
D gene: -
V gene: TRBV24-1
J gene: TRBJ2-1
CDR3 length: 15
CDR3 DNA: TGTGCCACCAGCCTCGGGACCCTCTCCTACAATGAGCAGTTCTTC
CDR3 protein: CATSLGTLSYNEQFF

clone size: many
D gene: -
V gene: TRBV20-1
J gene: TRBJ2-1
CDR3 length: 13
CDR3 DNA: TGCAGTGCTAAGGACCCGGGTAACAATGAGCAGTTCTTC
CDR3 protein: CSAKDPGNNEQFF

clone size: few
D gene: -
V gene: TRBV7-2
J gene: TRBJ2-4
CDR3 length: 15
CDR3 DNA: TGTGCCAGCAGCTTAGTGGGGGTCGGATCTAACATTCAGTACTTC
CDR3 protein: CASSLVGVGSNIQYF

clone size: few
D gene: -
V gene: TRBV15
J gene: TRBJ2-5
CDR3 length: 15
CDR3 DNA: TGTGCCACCAGCAAGTCTTCGAAACACCAAGAGACCCAGTACTTC
CDR3 protein: CATSKSSKHQETQYF

clone size: few
D gene: TRBD2
V gene: TRBV4-2
J gene: TRBJ2-5
CDR3 length: 17
CDR3 DNA: TGTGCCAGCAGCCAAGCGGTGGTAAGCGGGAGTACAGAGACCCAGTACTTC
CDR3 protein: CASSQAVVSGSTETQYF

clone size: few
D gene: TRBD2
V gene: TRBV6-1
J gene: TRBJ2-2
CDR3 length: 16
CDR3 DNA: TGTGCCAGCAGTCCCTCCGGGACTAGGGGCACCGGGGAGCTGTTTTTT
CDR3 protein: CASSPSGTRGTGELFF

clone size: many
D gene: -
V gene: TRBV24-1
J gene: TRBJ2-3
CDR3 length: 15
CDR3 DNA: TGTGCCACCAGTTCCGGGACACAGGTTTCAGATACGCAGTATTTT
CDR3 protein: CATSSGTQVSDTQYF

clone size: many
D gene: -
V gene: TRBV6-1
J gene: TRBJ2-7
CDR3 length: 14
CDR3 DNA: TGTGCCAGCAGCCGGGACCGGAGCTCCTACGAGCAGTACTTC
CDR3 protein: CASSRDRSSYEQYF

clone size: -
D gene: -
V gene: TRBV4-3
J gene: TRBJ2-3
CDR3 length: 14
CDR3 DNA: TGCGCCAGCAGCCAAGGCAGCAGCACAGATACGCAGTATTTT
CDR3 protein: CASSQGSSTDTQYF

clone size: -
D gene: TRBD1
V gene: TRBV5-1
J gene: TRBJ1-2
CDR3 length: 16
CDR3 DNA: TGCGCCAGCAGCCTAACGGGACAGGGCAGTATCTATGGCTACACCTTC
CDR3 protein: CASSLTGQGSIYGYTF

clone size: -
D gene: -
V gene: TRBV12-3/TRBV12-4
J gene: TRBJ1-3
CDR3 length: 14
CDR3 DNA: TGTGCCAGCAGTCAACAGGAATCTGGAAACACCATATATTTT
CDR3 protein: CASSQQESGNTIYF

clone size: few
D gene: -
V gene: TRBV14
J gene: TRBJ2-1
CDR3 length: 14
CDR3 DNA: TGTGCCAGCAGCCAGTACCCGGGGTACAATGAGCAGTTCTTC
CDR3 protein: CASSQYPGYNEQFF

clone size: -
D gene: TRBD2
V gene: TRBV20-1
J gene: TRBJ2-5
CDR3 length: 15
CDR3 DNA: TGCAGTGCTTCGCGACTAGCGGGACCCGGAGAGACCCAGTACTTC
CDR3 protein: CSASRLAGPGETQYF

clone size: -
D gene: -
V gene: TRBV24-1
J gene: TRBJ2-1
CDR3 length: 15
CDR3 DNA: TGTGCCACCAGTGATCGGGATTCAGGATACAATGAGCAGTTCTTC
CDR3 protein: CATSDRDSGYNEQFF

clone size: few
D gene: -
V gene: TRBV7-9
J gene: TRBJ1-3
CDR3 length: 17
CDR3 DNA: TGTGCCAGCAGCTTCCCGGACAGCGAAAACTCTGGAAACACCATATATTTT
CDR3 protein: CASSFPDSENSGNTIYF

clone size: -
D gene: TRBD1
V gene: TRBV20-1
J gene: TRBJ1-2
CDR3 length: 11
CDR3 DNA: TGCAGTGTTGGACAGGGCGGGGGCTACACCTTC
CDR3 protein: CSVGQGGGYTF

clone size: many
D gene: TRBD2
V gene: TRBV29-1
J gene: TRBJ2-3
CDR3 length: 16
CDR3 DNA: TGCAGCGTTGAAGGGTGGGGTAGCGGGTTGAGAGATACGCAGTATTTT
CDR3 protein: CSVEGWGSGLRDTQYF

clone size: once
D gene: -
V gene: TRBV4-2
J gene: TRBJ2-7
CDR3 length: 14
CDR3 DNA: TGTGCCAGGGGCGCCGGGCCACTCTGCTACGAGCAGTACTTC
CDR3 protein: CARGAGPLCYEQYF

clone size: few
D gene: -
V gene: TRBV12-3/TRBV12-4
J gene: TRBJ1-3
CDR3 length: 15
CDR3 DNA: TGTGCCACAGAACCGGGACACTCCTCTGGAAACACCATATATTTT
CDR3 protein: CATEPGHSSGNTIYF

clone size: -
D gene: TRBD2
V gene: TRBV6-2/TRBV6-3
J gene: TRBJ2-7
CDR3 length: 15
CDR3 DNA: TGTGCCAGCAGTATACTAGCGGGAGATTCTTCCGAGCAGTACTTC
CDR3 protein: CASSILAGDSSEQYF

clone size: few
D gene: TRBD2
V gene: TRBV9
J gene: TRBJ2-1
CDR3 length: 15
CDR3 DNA: TGTGCCAGCAGCGTAGGAACGGGAGGAAACAATGAGCAGTTCTTC
CDR3 protein: CASSVGTGGNNEQFF

clone size: few
D gene: TRBD1
V gene: TRBV29-1
J gene: TRBJ1-4
CDR3 length: 13
CDR3 DNA: TGCAGCGTCAGACAGGGGGGAGAGGAAAAACTGTTTTTT
CDR3 protein: CSVRQGGEEKLFF

clone size: -
D gene: TRBD2
V gene: TRBV12-3/TRBV12-4
J gene: TRBJ2-1
CDR3 length: 15
CDR3 DNA: TGTGCCAGCATAACGGGGGGGCCAGCTAGCAATGAGCAGTTCTTC
CDR3 protein: CASITGGPASNEQFF

clone size: many
D gene: -
V gene: TRBV20-1
J gene: TRBJ1-3
CDR3 length: 15
CDR3 DNA: TGCAGTGCTAGAGATGGTGAACGCTCTGGAAACACCATATATTTT
CDR3 protein: CSARDGERSGNTIYF

clone size: many
D gene: -
V gene: TRBV12-3/TRBV12-4
J gene: TRBJ2-3
CDR3 length: 11
CDR3 DNA: TGTGCCAGCAGTCTTGGGGGGCAGCAGTATTTT
CDR3 protein: CASSLGGQQYF

clone size: -
D gene: -
V gene: TRBV24-1
J gene: TRBJ2-3
CDR3 length: 15
CDR3 DNA: TGTGCCACCAGTGATTTAAGCAGGGCGGGAGATACGCAGTATTTT
CDR3 protein: CATSDLSRAGDTQYF

clone size: -
D gene: TRBD2
V gene: TRBV7-2
J gene: TRBJ2-1
CDR3 length: 15
CDR3 DNA: TGTGCCAGCAGCTTAGCAGGACTAGCGGGGGATGAGCAGTTCTTC
CDR3 protein: CASSLAGLAGDEQFF

clone size: few
D gene: TRBD1
V gene: TRBV20-1
J gene: TRBJ1-5
CDR3 length: 15
CDR3 DNA: TGCAGTGCTAGCAGGGGTCAGGGGGCAGATCAGCCCCAGCATTTT
CDR3 protein: CSASRGQGADQPQHF

clone size: once
D gene: TRBD2
V gene: TRBV10-3
J gene: TRBJ2-5
CDR3 length: 14
CDR3 DNA: TGTGCCATCAGAGGAGCGGGGGGCCCCAACCCCCAGTACTTC
CDR3 protein: CAIRGAGGPNPQYF

clone size: -
D gene: -
V gene: TRBV20-1
J gene: TRBJ2-4
CDR3 length: 13
CDR3 DNA: TGCAGTGCCGAGGGGCCGGTAGAAAACATTCAGTACTTC
CDR3 protein: CSAEGPVENIQYF

clone size: once
D gene: -
V gene: TRBV4-2
J gene: TRBJ2-1
CDR3 length: 17
CDR3 DNA: TGTGCCAGCAGCCAAGATCAGGGGTCCCATCTCTACAATGAGCAGTTCTTC
CDR3 protein: CASSQDQGSHLYNEQFF